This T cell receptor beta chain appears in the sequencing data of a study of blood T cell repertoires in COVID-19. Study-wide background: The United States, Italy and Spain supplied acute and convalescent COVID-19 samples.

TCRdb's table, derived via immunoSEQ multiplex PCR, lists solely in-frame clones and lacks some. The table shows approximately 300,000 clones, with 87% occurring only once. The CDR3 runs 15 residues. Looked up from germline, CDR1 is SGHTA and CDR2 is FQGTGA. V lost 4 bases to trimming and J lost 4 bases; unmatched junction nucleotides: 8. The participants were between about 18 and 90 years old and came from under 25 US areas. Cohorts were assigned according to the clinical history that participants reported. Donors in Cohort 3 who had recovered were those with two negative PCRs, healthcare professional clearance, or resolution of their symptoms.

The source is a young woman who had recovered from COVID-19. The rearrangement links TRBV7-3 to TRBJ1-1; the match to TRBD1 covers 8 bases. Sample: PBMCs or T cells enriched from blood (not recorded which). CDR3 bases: TGTGCCAGCAGCTCCGGACAGGGAGGGAGCACTGAAGCTTTCTTT. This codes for CASSSGQGGSTEAFF.